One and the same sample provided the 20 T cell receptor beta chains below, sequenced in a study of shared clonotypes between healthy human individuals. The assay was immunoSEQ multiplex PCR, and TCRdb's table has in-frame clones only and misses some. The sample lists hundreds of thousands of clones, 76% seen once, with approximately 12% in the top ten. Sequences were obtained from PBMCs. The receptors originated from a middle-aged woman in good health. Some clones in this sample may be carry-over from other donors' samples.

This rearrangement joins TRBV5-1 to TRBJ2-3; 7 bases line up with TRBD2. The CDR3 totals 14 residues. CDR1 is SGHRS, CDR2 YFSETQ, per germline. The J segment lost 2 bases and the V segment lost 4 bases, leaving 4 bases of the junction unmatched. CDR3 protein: CASSRTSATDTQYF. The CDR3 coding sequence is TGCGCCAGCAGCCGTACTAGCGCCACAGATACGCAGTATTTT. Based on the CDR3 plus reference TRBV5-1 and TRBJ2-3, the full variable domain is KAGVTQTPRYLIKTRGQQVTLSCSPISGHRSVSWYQQTPGQGLQFLFEYFSETQRNKGNFPGRFSGRQFSNSRSEMNVSTLELGDSALYLCASSRTSATDTQYFGPGTRLTVL.

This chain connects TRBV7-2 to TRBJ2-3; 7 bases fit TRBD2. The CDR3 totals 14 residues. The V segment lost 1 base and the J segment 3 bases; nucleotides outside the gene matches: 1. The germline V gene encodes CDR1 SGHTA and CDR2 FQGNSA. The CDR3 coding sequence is TGTGCCAGCAGCTTAGGACTAGCAACAGATACGCAGTATTTT. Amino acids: CASSLGLATDTQYF.

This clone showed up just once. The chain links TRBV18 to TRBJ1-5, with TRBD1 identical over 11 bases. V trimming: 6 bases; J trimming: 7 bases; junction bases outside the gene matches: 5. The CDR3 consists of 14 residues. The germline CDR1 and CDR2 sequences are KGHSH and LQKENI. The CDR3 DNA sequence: TGTGCCAGCTCGAGGACAGGGGGCAGCCAGCCCCAGCATTTT. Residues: CASSRTGGSQPQHF.

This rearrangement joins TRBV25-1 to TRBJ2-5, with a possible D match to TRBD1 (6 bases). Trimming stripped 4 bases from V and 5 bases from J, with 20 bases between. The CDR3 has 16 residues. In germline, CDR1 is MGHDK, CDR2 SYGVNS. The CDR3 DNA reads TGTGCCAGCAGTGGCGGACAGAGATCGAGGGGTGAGACCCAGTACTTC. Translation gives CASSGGQRSRGETQYF. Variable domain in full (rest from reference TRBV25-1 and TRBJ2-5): EADIYQTPRYLVIGTGKKITLECSQTMGHDKMYWYQQDPGMELHLIHYSYGVNSTEKGDLSSESTVSRIRTEHFPLTLESARPSHTSQYLCASSGGQRSRGETQYFGPGTRLLVL.

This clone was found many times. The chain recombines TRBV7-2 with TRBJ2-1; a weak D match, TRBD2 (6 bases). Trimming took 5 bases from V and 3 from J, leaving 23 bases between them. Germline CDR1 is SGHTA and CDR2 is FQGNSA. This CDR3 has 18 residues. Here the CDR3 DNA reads TGTGCCAGCAGCAACACGGGACTGGCGATAGGGTTCTACAATGAGCAGTTCTTC. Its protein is CASSNTGLAIGFYNEQFF.

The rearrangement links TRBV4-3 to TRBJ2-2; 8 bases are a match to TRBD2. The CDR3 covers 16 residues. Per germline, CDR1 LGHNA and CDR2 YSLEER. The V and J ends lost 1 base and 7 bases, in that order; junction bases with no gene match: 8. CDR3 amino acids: CASSQAGAGDIGELFF. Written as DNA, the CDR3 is TGCGCCAGCAGCCAAGCTGGAGCGGGAGACATCGGGGAGCTGTTTTTT.

The CDR3 nucleotides are TGTGCCAGCAGCTTAGTTCGTAGCGGGTCTCACCGGGGGACCCAGTACTTC. This sequence encodes CASSLVRSGSHRGTQYF. The chain recombines TRBV11-2 with TRBJ2-5; TRBD2 agrees at 7 bases. This CDR3 is 17 amino acids long. The V and J ends lost 1 base and 7 bases, in that order; junction bases with no gene match: 15. In germline, CDR1 is SGHAT, CDR2 FQNNGV. Full variable domain (rest looked up from reference TRBV11-2 and TRBJ2-5): EAGVAQSPRYKIIEKRQSVAFWCNPISGHATLYWYQQILGQGPKLLIQFQNNGVVDDSQLPKDRFSAERLKGVDSTLKIQPAKLEDSAVYLCASSLVRSGSHRGTQYFGPGTRLLVL.

For the CDR3, the DNA is TGCGCCAGCAGCCAAGAACGGCGATCCCTAGCGGGAGCGGTCAATGAGCAGTTCTTC. Its protein is CASSQERRSLAGAVNEQFF. The chain links TRBV4-1 to TRBJ2-1, with 10 positions matching TRBD2. CDR1 is MGHRA and CDR2 is YSYEKL in the germline V gene. This CDR3 region has 19 residues. Germline trimming cut 0 bases from V and 6 bases from J; bases unmatched to any gene: 14.

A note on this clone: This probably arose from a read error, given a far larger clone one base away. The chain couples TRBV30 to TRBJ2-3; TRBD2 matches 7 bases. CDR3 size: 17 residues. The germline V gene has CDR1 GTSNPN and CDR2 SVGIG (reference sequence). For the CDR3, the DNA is TGTGCCTGGAGTAGCACGGGAGGAGAGATAATCACAGGTACGCAGTATTTT. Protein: CAWSSTGGEIITGTQYF. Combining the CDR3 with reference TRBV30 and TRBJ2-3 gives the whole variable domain SQTIHQWPATLVQPVGSPLSLECTVEGTSNPNLYWYRQAAGRGLQLLFYSVGIGQISSEVPQNLSASRPQDRQFILSSKKLLLSDSGFYLCAWSSTGGEIITGTQYFGPGTRLTVL.

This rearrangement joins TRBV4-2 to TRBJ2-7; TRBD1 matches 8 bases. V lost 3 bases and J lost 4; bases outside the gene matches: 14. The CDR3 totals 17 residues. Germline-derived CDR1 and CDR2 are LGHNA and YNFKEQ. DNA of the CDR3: TGTGCCAGCAGCCAGGAAATACAGGGGGTCCTAATATACGAGCAGTACTTC. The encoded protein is CASSQEIQGVLIYEQYF.

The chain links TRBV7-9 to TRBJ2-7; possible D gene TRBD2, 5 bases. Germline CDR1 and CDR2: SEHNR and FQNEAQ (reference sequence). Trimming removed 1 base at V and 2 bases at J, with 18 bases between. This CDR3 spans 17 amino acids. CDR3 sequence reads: CASSLGDSALAAYEQYF. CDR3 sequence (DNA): TGTGCCAGCAGCTTAGGAGACTCCGCGCTAGCTGCCTACGAGCAGTACTTC.

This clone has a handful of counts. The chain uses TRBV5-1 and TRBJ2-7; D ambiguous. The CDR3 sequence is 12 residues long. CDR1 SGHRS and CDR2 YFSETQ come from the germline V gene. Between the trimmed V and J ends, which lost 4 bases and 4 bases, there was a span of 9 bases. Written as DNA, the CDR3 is TGCGCCAGCAGCCCGGCTCGGTACGAGCAGTACTTC. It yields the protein CASSPARYEQYF.

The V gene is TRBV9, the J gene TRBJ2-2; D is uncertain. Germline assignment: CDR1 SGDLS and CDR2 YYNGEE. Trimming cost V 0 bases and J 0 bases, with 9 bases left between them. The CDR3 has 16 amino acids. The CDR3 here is CASSVAATANTGELFF. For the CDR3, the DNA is TGTGCCAGCAGCGTAGCTGCGACGGCGAACACCGGGGAGCTGTTTTTT.

The CDR3, as DNA: TGTGCCAGCAGCTTAGTAGCGGGAGGGCCGGAGACCCAGTACTTC. Protein product: CASSLVAGGPETQYF. The rearrangement joins TRBV7-8 to TRBJ2-5; TRBD2 agrees at 11 bases. Germline assignment: CDR1 SGHVS and CDR2 FQNEAQ. The V and J ends lost 1 base and 5 bases, in that order; junction bases with no gene match: 3. This CDR3 comprises 15 residues.

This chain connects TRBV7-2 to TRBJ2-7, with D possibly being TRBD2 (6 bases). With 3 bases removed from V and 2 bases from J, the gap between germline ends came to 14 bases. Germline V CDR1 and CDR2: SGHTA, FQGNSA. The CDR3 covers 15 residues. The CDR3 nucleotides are TGTGCCAGCAGCTTTGGGGGGACTGGCGCCTACGAGCAGTACTTC. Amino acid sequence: CASSFGGTGAYEQYF.

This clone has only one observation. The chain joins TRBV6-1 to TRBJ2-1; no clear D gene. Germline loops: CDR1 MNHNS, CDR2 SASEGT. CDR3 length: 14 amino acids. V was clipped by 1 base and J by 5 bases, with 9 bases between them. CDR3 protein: CASSEDPFNNEQFF. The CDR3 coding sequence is TGTGCCAGCAGTGAAGACCCGTTCAACAATGAGCAGTTCTTC.

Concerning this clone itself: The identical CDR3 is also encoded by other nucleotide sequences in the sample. CDR3 coding DNA: TGTGCCTGGAGTGTGAACACCGGGGAGCTGTTTTTT. This encodes CAWSVNTGELFF. The rearrangement joins TRBV30 to TRBJ2-2; D is ambiguous. The V end lost 0 bases, the J end lost 1 base, and 0 bases lay between the germline ends. This CDR3 has 12 residues. Per the germline V gene, CDR1 is GTSNPN and CDR2 is SVGIG (reference sequence).

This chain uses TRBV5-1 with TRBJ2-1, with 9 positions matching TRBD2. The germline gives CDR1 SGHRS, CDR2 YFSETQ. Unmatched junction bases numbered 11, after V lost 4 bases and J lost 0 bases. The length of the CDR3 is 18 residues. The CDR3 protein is CASSLVGERGVSYNEQFF. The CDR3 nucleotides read TGCGCCAGCAGCCTAGTAGGGGAGCGGGGGGTCTCCTACAATGAGCAGTTCTTC.

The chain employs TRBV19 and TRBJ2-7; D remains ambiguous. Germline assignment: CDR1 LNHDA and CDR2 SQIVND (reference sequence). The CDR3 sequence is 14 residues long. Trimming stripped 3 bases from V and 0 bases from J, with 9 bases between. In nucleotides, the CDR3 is TGTGCCAGTAGTATCCGGACGGACTCCTACGAGCAGTACTTC. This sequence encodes CASSIRTDSYEQYF.

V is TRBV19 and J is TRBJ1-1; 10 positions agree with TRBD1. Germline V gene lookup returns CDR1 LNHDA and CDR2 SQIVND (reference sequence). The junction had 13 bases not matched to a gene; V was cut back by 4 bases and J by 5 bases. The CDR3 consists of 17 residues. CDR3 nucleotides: TGTGCCAGTAGTACTCCCGGGACAGGGGATTGGAAGACTGAAGCTTTCTTT. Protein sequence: CASSTPGTGDWKTEAFF.